Below, 15 T cell receptor beta chains from the same sample are listed, as sequenced in a study of CD8+CD57+ T cells in acquired aplastic anemia. Template material for TCR beta VDJ and CDR3 profiling consisted of genomic DNA. TCRdb reprocessed the reads with MiXCR, giving one entry per CDR3 protein. The data show roughly 190,000 distinct CDR3 sequences, less than 65% seen once. Specimen: sorted CD4+, CD8+, or CD8+CD57+ T cells (not recorded which) from PBMCs. All receptors derive from a human donor in good health, serving as a control.

This clonotype occurred many times. This chain uses TRBV20-1 with TRBJ1-6; D gene unclear. Per the germline V gene, CDR1 is DFQATT and CDR2 is SNEGSKA (reference sequence). The V end lost 0 bases, the J end lost 7 bases, and 13 bases lay between the germline ends. The CDR3 extends over 15 amino acids. The CDR3 protein is CSARDWAVTNSPLHF. The CDR3 DNA follows: TGCAGTGCTAGAGATTGGGCAGTTACCAATTCACCCCTCCACTTT.

This rearrangement joins TRBV14 to TRBJ2-7; the match to TRBD2 covers 9 bases. Trimming cost V 4 bases and J 3 bases; bases outside gene matches: 16. This CDR3 has 18 residues. Germline lookup yields CDR1 SGHDN and CDR2 FVKESK. This chain's CDR3 is CASSPRALGLAKDYEQYF. Written as DNA, the CDR3 is TGTGCCAGCAGCCCAAGGGCGTTGGGACTAGCTAAGGACTACGAGCAGTACTTC. Based on the CDR3 plus reference TRBV14 and TRBJ2-7, the full variable domain is EAGVTQFPSHSVIEKGQTVTLRCDPISGHDNLYWYRRVMGKEIKFLLHFVKESKQDESGMPNNRFLAERTGGTYSTLKVQPAELEDSGVYFCASSPRALGLAKDYEQYFGPGTRLTVT.

This clonotype was seen at least ten times. V is TRBV6-1 and J is TRBJ2-3; the D call may be TRBD1 or TRBD2 (5 bases each). Germline V gene data show CDR1 as MNHNS and CDR2 as SASEGT. Deletions cut 7 bases from V and 2 bases from J, with 10 bases between. The CDR3 runs 13 residues. Here the CDR3 DNA reads TGTGCCAGCACCAGGGACCTCACAGATACGCAGTATTTT. This translates into CASTRDLTDTQYF.

The V gene is TRBV25-1, the J gene TRBJ2-1; unclear D gene. This CDR3 contains 14 residues. Germline loops: CDR1 MGHDK, CDR2 SYGVNS. Trimming cost V 6 bases and J 4 bases, with 13 bases left between them. CDR3 amino acids: CASSQRSRYNEQFF. The CDR3 region has the DNA TGTGCCAGCAGCCAGAGGTCGCGTTACAATGAGCAGTTCTTC.

The chain is built from TRBV14 and TRBJ1-6; a weak D match, TRBD1 (5 bases). Germline V gives CDR1 SGHDN, CDR2 FVKESK. V was trimmed by 5 bases and J by 0 bases, leaving 23 bases between them. The CDR3 is 20 amino acids. CDR3 coding DNA: TGTGCCAGCAGCACTCGTGCCAGTACAGAGGGGAGCTCCTATAATTCACCCCTCCACTTT. It specifies CASSTRASTEGSSYNSPLHF. The variable domain in full, with the rest retrieved from reference TRBV14 and TRBJ1-6, is EAGVTQFPSHSVIEKGQTVTLRCDPISGHDNLYWYRRVMGKEIKFLLHFVKESKQDESGMPNNRFLAERTGGTYSTLKVQPAELEDSGVYFCASSTRASTEGSSYNSPLHFGNGTRLTVT.

This clonotype was recorded many times. The chain carries TRBV28 and TRBJ2-3; 10 bases agree with TRBD2. Germline V gives CDR1 MDHEN, CDR2 SYDVKM. This CDR3 is built from 14 residues. Trimming removed 6 bases from V and 4 bases from J; junction bases left unmatched: 4. The CDR3 region has the DNA TGTGCCAGCAGCAGCGGGGGGGCGGCAGATACGCAGTATTTT. Translation gives CASSSGGAADTQYF.

A few counts support this clonotype. The chain is built from TRBV20-1 and TRBJ1-1, with no clear D. Germline CDR1 is DFQATT and CDR2 is SNEGSKA (reference sequence). The CDR3 is 13 residues long. Trimming pared 7 bases from V and 0 bases from J, leaving 12 bases between. CDR3 sequence: CSGSGRMNTEAFF. In nucleotides, the CDR3 is TGCAGTGGAAGCGGGCGCATGAACACTGAAGCTTTCTTT.

This chain uses TRBV30 with TRBJ2-7; D gene ambiguous. CDR3 length equals 13 residues. V dropped 0 bases and J dropped 3 bases, with 9 bases sitting between them. Germline CDR1 reads GTSNPN; CDR2 reads SVGIG (reference sequence). The CDR3 nucleotides are TGTGCCTGGAGTGTAAGTCAGAGCTACGAGCAGTACTTC. Protein: CAWSVSQSYEQYF.

This clonotype was detected ten times or more. V is TRBV7-3 and J is TRBJ1-5, with D hard to call. V dropped 5 bases and J dropped 0 bases, with 14 bases sitting between them. This CDR3 is built from 16 residues. Germline CDR1 and CDR2: SGHTA and FQGTGA. CDR3 DNA sequence: TGTGCCAGCAGCCCTTCCAGAAGCTATAGCAATCAGCCCCAGCATTTT. Translated: CASSPSRSYSNQPQHF. The full variable domain, its missing parts supplied by reference TRBV7-3 and TRBJ1-5, is GAGVSQTPSNKVTEKGKYVELRCDPISGHTALYWYRQSLGQGPEFLIYFQGTGAADDSGLPNDRFFAVRPEGSVSTLKIQRTERGDSAVYLCASSPSRSYSNQPQHFGDGTRLSIL.

This CDR3 reads CASSRTSEETQYF. CDR3 nucleotide sequence: TGTGCCAGCAGCAGGACTAGCGAAGAGACCCAGTACTTC. The chain recombines TRBV7-2 with TRBJ2-5; 9 nucleotides match TRBD2. The germline V gene has CDR1 SGHTA and CDR2 FQGNSA. V lost 5 bases to trimming and J lost 3 bases; unmatched junction nucleotides: 1. The CDR3 contains 13 residues.

J is TRBJ1-1 and V is TRBV7-8, with D uncertain. Germline V gene data show CDR1 as SGHVS and CDR2 as FQNEAQ. The CDR3 is made up of 13 amino acids. V was pared by 5 bases and J by 0 bases, with 7 bases between. CDR3 sequence: CASSVQMNTEAFF. CDR3 nucleotide sequence: TGTGCCAGCAGCGTACAGATGAACACTGAAGCTTTCTTT.

This clonotype was seen once. The chain is built from TRBV15 and TRBJ2-1; D perhaps matches TRBD2 (6 bases). V was trimmed by 3 bases and J by 0 bases, leaving 21 bases between them. The CDR3 spans 19 residues. The germline gives CDR1 LNHNV, CDR2 YYDKDF (reference sequence). Written as DNA, the CDR3 is TGTGCCACCAGCAGTGTCCGGACTACTGGGGCTAGCTCCTACAATGAGCAGTTCTTC. Translating gives CATSSVRTTGASSYNEQFF.

The V and J genes are TRBV12-3 or TRBV12-4 and TRBJ2-3, with a tentative D call TRBD1 (6 bases). The CDR3 is 15 residues long. Trimming shortened V by 7 bases and J by 5 bases, and 19 bases separated the two germline ends. CDR3: CASTPGGIGGDTQYF. CDR3 in DNA: TGTGCCAGCACCCCTGGGGGCATAGGGGGAGATACGCAGTATTTT.

The table lists this clonotype with many counts. Written as DNA, the CDR3 is TGTGCCACCGGGGGCTCTGGGGCCAACGTCCTGACTTTC. Translated: CATGGSGANVLTF. The V and J genes are TRBV24-1 and TRBJ2-6, with D perhaps given as TRBD1 or TRBD2 (5 bases each). This CDR3 contains 13 residues. Trimming pared 9 bases from V and 0 bases from J, leaving 5 bases between. From germline, CDR1 is KGHDR and CDR2 SFDVKD.

This clonotype was seen many times. The gene calls are TRBV2 and TRBJ1-5, with no clear D. The length of the CDR3 is 13 residues. CDR1 is SNHLY and CDR2 is FYNNEI in the germline V gene. Trimming took 4 bases from V and 4 from J, leaving 8 bases between them. The CDR3 loop reads CASSGPENQPQHF. CDR3 DNA: TGTGCCAGCAGTGGTCCTGAGAATCAGCCCCAGCATTTT. The full variable domain, with the rest looked up from reference TRBV2 and TRBJ1-5, is EPEVTQTPSHQVTQMGQEVILRCVPISNHLYFYWYRQILGQKVEFLVSFYNNEISEKSEIFDDQFSVERPDGSNFTLKIRSTKLEDSAMYFCASSGPENQPQHFGDGTRLSIL.